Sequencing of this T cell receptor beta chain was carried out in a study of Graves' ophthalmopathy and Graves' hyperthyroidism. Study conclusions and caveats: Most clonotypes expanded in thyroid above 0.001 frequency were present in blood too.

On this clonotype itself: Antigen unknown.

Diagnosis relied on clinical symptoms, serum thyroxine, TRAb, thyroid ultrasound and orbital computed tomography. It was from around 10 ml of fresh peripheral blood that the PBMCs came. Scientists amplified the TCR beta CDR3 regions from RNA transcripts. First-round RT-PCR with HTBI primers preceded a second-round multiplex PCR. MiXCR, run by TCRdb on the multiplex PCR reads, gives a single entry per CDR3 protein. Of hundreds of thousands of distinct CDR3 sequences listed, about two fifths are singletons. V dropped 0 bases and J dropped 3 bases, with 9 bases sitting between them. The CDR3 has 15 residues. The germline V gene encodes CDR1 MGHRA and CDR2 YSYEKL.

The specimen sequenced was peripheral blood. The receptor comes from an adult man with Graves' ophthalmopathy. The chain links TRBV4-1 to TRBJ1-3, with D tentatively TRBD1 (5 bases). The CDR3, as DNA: TGCGCCAGCAGCCAAGAGGCAGGGAATGGAAACACCATATATTTT. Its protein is CASSQEAGNGNTIYF.